The T cell receptor beta chain described here comes from a study of T-cell reconstitution after alpha-beta-depleted transplantation in children. Study-wide results and limits: There were some patients whose high TCRbeta diversity at day 60 came from surviving recipient T cells and thymic progenitors.

Of note for this clonotype: Antigen specificity is unknown.

The library targeted TCRbeta and was prepared with unique molecular identifiers. TCRdb called the PCR reads again in MiXCR, with one record for every CDR3 protein. Among approximately 300,000 distinct CDR3 sequences listed, about a tenth were seen once. This CDR3 is 14 amino acids long. Trimming cost V 5 bases and J 6 bases; bases outside gene matches: 4. The sequencing used PBMCs, collected before TCRalphabeta/CD19-depleted stem cell transplant. The source of this sequence is a boy younger than two with acute myeloid leukemia, due to receive a stem cell transplant. The chain recombines TRBV12-3 or TRBV12-4 with TRBJ2-1; TRBD1 matches 10 bases. The CDR3 protein is CASSRDRGSNEQFF. CDR3 DNA: TGTGCCAGCAGTCGGGACAGGGGTTCCAATGAGCAGTTCTTC.